In this sample, the clone carrying this TCR beta chain turned up a few times. The sample belongs to a study of patients and donors after allogeneic stem cell transplantation. TCRdb used MiXCR to reprocess the RT-PCR reads, holding one entry per CDR3 protein. The sample shows roughly 230,000 distinct CDR3 sequences, roughly 14% of them seen only once. The sequence derives from a human donor who was either an allogeneic HSCT recipient or a stem cell or donor lymphocyte infusion donor (not recorded which). It is not recorded whose cells these are; they may come from a transplant donor. What was sequenced was blood, either unsorted or a sorted T cell fraction (not recorded which).

The CDR3 region is CASSYRVVGQPYTEAFF. The CDR3 nucleotides are TGTGCCAGCTCATATCGAGTGGTGGGACAGCCTTACACTGAAGCTTTCTTT. The genes are TRBV18 and TRBJ1-1; TRBD1 agrees at 7 bases. The ends lost 5 bases at V and 3 bases at J; junction bases unmatched: 15. The CDR3 runs to 17 residues. Per germline, CDR1 KGHSH and CDR2 LQKENI.